Below are 22 T cell receptor beta chains sequenced from a single sample in a study of T cells in tuberculosis. The assay was immunoSEQ multiplex PCR, and TCRdb's table has in-frame clones only and misses some. The sample consists of approximately 59,000 clones, 65% to 90% of them appearing once. Sorting used thawed, overnight-rested PBMC stained with anti-CD3, a viability dye and GMM-loaded CD1B tetramer. The lipid loaded on the CD1B tetramers was C32 glucose monomycolate from Rhodococcus equi. Input material: CD1b-GMM tetramer-negative cells sorted from PBMCs. These TCRs come from an adult woman with latent tuberculosis.

V usage is TRBV7-2 and J usage is TRBJ2-1; D is undetermined. Germline lookup yields CDR1 SGHTA and CDR2 FQGNSA. The CDR3 spans 12 residues. Trimming stripped 2 bases from V and 10 bases from J, with 9 bases between. The CDR3: CASSLSGREQFF. Here the CDR3 DNA reads TGTGCCAGCAGCTTATCAGGAAGGGAGCAGTTCTTC.

The rearrangement links TRBV7-8 to TRBJ1-5; perhaps TRBD1 as D (5 bases). The germline gives CDR1 SGHVS, CDR2 FQNEAQ. V lost 1 base and J lost 2, with 9 bases in between. There are 15 residues in the CDR3. This chain's CDR3 is CASSLGTGGNQPQHF. The CDR3 DNA is TGTGCCAGCAGCTTAGGCACGGGGGGCAATCAGCCCCAGCATTTT.

Worth noting for this clone: One junction end disagrees with the germline gene, perhaps due to a read error. This chain links TRBV18 with TRBJ1-1; D unresolved. There are 15 residues in the CDR3. The V gene's germline CDR1 is KGHSH and CDR2 LQKENI. The DNA for the CDR3 is TGTGCCAGCTCCCCACTGCGGGAGATGAACACTGAAGCTTTCTTT. This gives the protein CASSPLREMNTEAFF.

This sequence joins TRBV28 and TRBJ2-7; 11 positions match TRBD2. V lost 5 bases, J lost 6 bases, and 12 bases stayed unmatched. There are 16 residues in the CDR3. The germline V gene has CDR1 MDHEN and CDR2 SYDVKM. The CDR3 sequence is CASSPNPLAGGSEQYF. Written as DNA, the CDR3 is TGTGCCAGCAGTCCGAACCCCCTAGCGGGGGGAAGCGAGCAGTACTTC.

The J gene is TRBJ2-7, the V gene TRBV28; D ambiguous. From germline, CDR1 is MDHEN and CDR2 SYDVKM. V lost 8 bases and J 1 base, leaving 15 bases between the germline ends. CDR3 size: 14 residues. CDR3 residues: CASLGDLRSYEQYF. In DNA form, the CDR3 reads TGTGCCAGCCTCGGAGACCTTAGATCCTACGAGCAGTACTTC.

This chain connects TRBV6-1 to TRBJ2-2; TRBD1 agrees at 9 bases. The CDR3 contains 15 residues. With 4 bases clipped from V and 5 bases from J, the junction kept 5 bases outside the gene matches. Germline V gene sequence: CDR1 MNHNS, CDR2 SASEGT. CDR3 sequence: CASSAGTGWTGELFF. CDR3 in DNA: TGTGCCAGCAGTGCGGGGACAGGGTGGACCGGGGAGCTGTTTTTT.

The chain is built from TRBV28 and TRBJ2-7, with D possibly TRBD1 on 6 matching bases. The germline gives CDR1 MDHEN, CDR2 SYDVKM. The CDR3 is 17 residues long. Trimming cost V 6 bases and J 3 bases, with 24 bases left between them. CDR3 sequence reads: CASSSRHNPGTHYEQYF. The CDR3 nucleotides are TGTGCCAGCAGCTCTCGTCATAATCCCGGGACACACTACGAGCAGTACTTC.

This chain connects TRBV6-6 to TRBJ1-2, with D possibly matching TRBD1 (6 bases). The CDR3 covers 16 residues. Per the germline V gene, CDR1 is MNHNY and CDR2 is SVGAGI (reference sequence). Trimming left V 2 bases short and J 5 bases short, with 18 bases between. CDR3 loop: CASSYRRGGAGYGYTF. The CDR3 bases are TGTGCCAGCAGTTACCGCCGTGGGGGGGCCGGGTATGGCTACACCTTC.

This rearrangement joins TRBV6-6 to TRBJ1-1, with TRBD1 as a possible D gene (5 bases). Germline CDR1 is MNHNY and CDR2 is SVGAGI (reference sequence). The CDR3 runs 14 residues. Trimming took off 3 bases at V and 0 bases at J, with 8 bases between the two ends. The CDR3 reads CASSYRGMNTEAFF. CDR3 bases: TGTGCCAGCAGTTATAGGGGCATGAACACTGAAGCTTTCTTT.

The chain combines TRBV5-1 with TRBJ2-1; D gene unclear. This CDR3 is 12 amino acids long. Between the trimmed V and J ends, which lost 4 bases and 7 bases, there was a span of 9 bases. Germline lookup yields CDR1 SGHRS and CDR2 YFSETQ. CDR3 DNA: TGCGCCAGCAGCCGTCCCGGGAATGAGCAGTTCTTC. Protein sequence: CASSRPGNEQFF.

This sequence joins TRBV28 and TRBJ2-1, with a tentative D call TRBD1 (5 bases). Trimming removed 2 bases from V and 1 base from J, with 6 bases in between. Germline assignment: CDR1 MDHEN and CDR2 SYDVKM. This CDR3 has 14 amino acids. The CDR3 bases are TGTGCCAGCAGTTTACAGGGATCCTACAATGAGCAGTTCTTC. Translation gives CASSLQGSYNEQFF.

V usage is TRBV7-3 and J usage is TRBJ1-1; tentatively, D is TRBD1 (6 bases). The germline CDR1 and CDR2 sequences are SGHTA and FQGTGA. Deletions cut 1 base from V and 1 base from J, with 13 bases between. The CDR3 covers 16 residues. CDR3 coding DNA: TGTGCCAGCAGCTTAATAGGGGGGAGGGAGAACACTGAAGCTTTCTTT. Residues: CASSLIGGRENTEAFF.

The chain has TRBV6-1 and TRBJ2-6; D is possibly TRBD1 (6 bases). The CDR3 is 17 amino acids. From germline, CDR1 is MNHNS and CDR2 SASEGT. The ends were cut back, 0 bases at V and 3 bases at J, with 12 bases in the middle. CDR3 nucleotide sequence: TGTGCCAGCAGTGAAGCAGCCCCAGGGGTTGGGGCCAACGTCCTGACTTTC. Its translation: CASSEAAPGVGANVLTF.

V and J are TRBV7-2 and TRBJ1-5, with D uncertain. Germline V lookup: CDR1 SGHTA, CDR2 FQGNSA. V gave up 2 bases and J gave up 0 bases, with 8 bases separating them. The CDR3 extends over 15 amino acids. The CDR3 loop reads CASSLHSYSNQPQHF. The CDR3 DNA reads as TGTGCCAGCAGCTTACACAGTTATAGCAATCAGCCCCAGCATTTT.

This sequence joins TRBV2 and TRBJ2-7; D is possibly TRBD1 (6 bases). V dropped 5 bases and J dropped 4 bases, with 12 bases sitting between them. This CDR3 has 13 residues. The germline V gene has CDR1 SNHLY and CDR2 FYNNEI. Here the CDR3 reads CASSRQAQYEQYF. The CDR3 DNA reads as TGTGCCAGCAGTCGACAGGCCCAATACGAGCAGTACTTC.

The chain couples TRBV19 to TRBJ1-4; D is perhaps TRBD1 (5 bases). There are 16 residues in the CDR3. CDR1 and CDR2 (germline): LNHDA, SQIVND (reference sequence). V lost 1 base and J 2 bases, leaving 11 bases between the germline ends. CDR3 sequence: CASSIASGGTNEKLFF. CDR3 DNA: TGTGCCAGTAGTATAGCTTCCGGGGGGACTAATGAAAAACTGTTTTTT.

This clone has more than one count but fewer than ten. V and J are TRBV7-6 and TRBJ2-1, with 8 nucleotides matching TRBD1. Germline V gene data show CDR1 as SGHVS and CDR2 as FNYEAQ. V was pared by 5 bases and J by 4 bases, with 7 bases of the junction left unmatched. The CDR3 contains 15 residues. CDR3 region: CASSAGTGTYNEQFF. The CDR3 region has the DNA TGTGCCAGCAGCGCCGGGACAGGTACATACAATGAGCAGTTCTTC.

This chain joins TRBV5-1 and TRBJ2-1; tentatively, D is TRBD2 (5 bases). CDR3 length: 13 amino acids. In germline, CDR1 is SGHRS, CDR2 YFSETQ. The V end was cut by 4 bases, the J end by 8 bases, with 13 bases between. CDR3 in amino acids: CASSGEGGDEQFF. The CDR3 DNA reads TGCGCCAGCAGCGGTGAAGGAGGCGATGAGCAGTTCTTC. The whole variable domain, filled in from reference TRBV5-1 and TRBJ2-1, reads KAGVTQTPRYLIKTRGQQVTLSCSPISGHRSVSWYQQTPGQGLQFLFEYFSETQRNKGNFPGRFSGRQFSNSRSEMNVSTLELGDSALYLCASSGEGGDEQFFGPGTRLTVL.

The chain is built from TRBV11-2 and TRBJ2-7; TRBD1 aligns across 7 bases. CDR3 size: 17 residues. Per germline, CDR1 SGHAT and CDR2 FQNNGV. Trimming took 1 base from V and 2 from J; bases not matched to a gene: 11. The DNA of the CDR3 is TGTGCCAGCAGCTTAGCCCTACCCGGGACAGCTACCTACGAGCAGTACTTC. Its protein product is CASSLALPGTATYEQYF.

Concerning this clone: This sample also contains other DNA sequences that code for the same CDR3. The CDR3 bases are TGTGCCATCAGTGAGTCAAGAGGGAGAGGCGAGCAGTACTTC. Its protein product is CAISESRGRGEQYF. The chain recombines TRBV10-3 with TRBJ2-7; D is possibly TRBD2 (5 bases). Per the germline V gene, CDR1 is ENHRY and CDR2 is SYGVKD. V was cut by 0 bases and J by 6 bases, with 12 bases left in between. The CDR3 has 14 residues.

The chain combines TRBV12-5 with TRBJ2-3; the D gene is possibly TRBD2 (5 bases). The CDR3 sequence is 16 residues long. V was shortened by 0 bases and J by 6 bases, with 16 bases between the two germline ends. The germline V gene encodes CDR1 LGHNT and CDR2 FRNRAP. The CDR3 loop reads CASGLVLSALADTQYF. CDR3 DNA sequence: TGTGCTAGTGGTTTGGTATTGTCGGCTTTAGCGGATACGCAGTATTTT.

This chain connects TRBV19 to TRBJ2-1; 8 bases match TRBD2. CDR3 length: 16 amino acids. The ends lost 7 bases at V and 4 bases at J; junction bases unmatched: 12. Germline CDR1 LNHDA, CDR2 SQIVND (reference sequence). CDR3 amino acids: CASTPLPSGGYNEQFF. In nucleotides, the CDR3 is TGTGCCAGTACCCCCCTGCCGAGCGGGGGATACAATGAGCAGTTCTTC.